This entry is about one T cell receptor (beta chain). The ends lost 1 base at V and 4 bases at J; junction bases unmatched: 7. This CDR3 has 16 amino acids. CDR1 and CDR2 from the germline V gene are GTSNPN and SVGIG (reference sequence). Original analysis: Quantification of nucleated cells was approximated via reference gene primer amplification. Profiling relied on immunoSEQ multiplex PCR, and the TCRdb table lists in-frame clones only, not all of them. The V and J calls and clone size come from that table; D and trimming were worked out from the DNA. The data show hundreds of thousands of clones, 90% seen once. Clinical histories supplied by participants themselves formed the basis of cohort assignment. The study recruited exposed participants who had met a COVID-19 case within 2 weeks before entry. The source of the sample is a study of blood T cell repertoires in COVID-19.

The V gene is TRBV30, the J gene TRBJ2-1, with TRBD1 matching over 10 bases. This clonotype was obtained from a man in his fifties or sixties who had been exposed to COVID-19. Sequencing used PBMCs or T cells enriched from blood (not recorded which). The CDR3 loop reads CAWSARPGQGYNEQFF. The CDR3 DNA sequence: TGTGCCTGGAGTGCTAGACCGGGACAGGGGTACAATGAGCAGTTCTTC.